This is a list of T cell receptor beta chains from one sample in a study of cytomegalovirus exposure and HLA in healthy donors. Data came from immunoSEQ multiplex PCR; TCRdb stores just in-frame clones and leaves some out. Counted here are around 200,000 clones, around 83% occurring once; the ten biggest clones make up 1.6%. Material for sequencing was PBMCs. These receptors were collected from a man aged 50 or older in good health and CMV-seronegative. CDR3s include the opening cysteine and the closing phenylalanine or tryptophan. The D gene is left open where the match is weak. Clone size appears in some rows only: once, few, many, or a class for an expanded clone.

CDR3 protein | CDR3 DNA | J gene | D gene | CDR3 length | clone size | V gene
CASSASGTGRGSGNTIYF | TGTGCCAGCAGTGCCTCCGGGACAGGAAGGGGATCTGGAAACACCATATATTTT | TRBJ1-3 | TRBD1 | 18 | NA | TRBV28
CASSAEGGVTGELFF | TGTGCCAGCAGCGCAGAGGGAGGTGTAACCGGGGAGCTGTTTTTT | TRBJ2-2 | NA | 15 | NA | TRBV6-1
CASSVGLPATLF | TGTGCCAGCAGCGTAGGCCTCCCCGCGACACTCTTC | TRBJ2-1 | NA | 12 | NA | TRBV9
CASSLDPGGNYGYTF | TGCGCCAGCAGCTTGGACCCGGGAGGGAACTATGGCTACACCTTC | TRBJ1-2 | NA | 15 | NA | TRBV5-1
CASSLVAFYEQYF | TGTGCCAGCAGCTTAGTAGCATTCTACGAGCAGTACTTC | TRBJ2-7 | NA | 13 | once | TRBV7-9
CASSLEGVSWDRVFF | TGTGCCAGCAGCTTAGAGGGTGTTAGTTGGGACAGGGTGTTCTTC | TRBJ2-1 | TRBD1 | 15 | NA | TRBV7-9
CASSQQVDGNTIYF | TGTGCCAGCAGCCAACAGGTGGATGGAAACACCATATATTTT | TRBJ1-3 | NA | 14 | NA | TRBV7-2
CASSPRDARYTF | TGTGCCAGTAGTCCGCGGGACGCCCGCTACACCTTC | TRBJ1-2 | NA | 12 | NA | TRBV19
CASSLGPSGQYYEQYF | TGTGCCAGCAGCTTAGGCCCAAGCGGACAGTACTACGAGCAGTACTTC | TRBJ2-7 | NA | 16 | NA | TRBV7-8
CASSPVTSAYEQYF | TGTGCCAGCAGCCCCGTGACTAGCGCCTACGAGCAGTACTTC | TRBJ2-7 | TRBD2 | 14 | NA | TRBV7-2
CASSVAGAGNEQFF | TGTGCCAGCAGCGTAGCGGGAGCGGGCAATGAGCAGTTCTTC | TRBJ2-1 | NA | 14 | NA | TRBV9
CAWRHQSNQPQHF | TGTGCCTGGCGTCATCAGAGCAATCAGCCCCAGCATTTT | TRBJ1-5 | NA | 13 | NA | TRBV30
CASSQGLAGSTDTQYF | TGTGCCAGCAGCCAAGGACTAGCGGGAAGCACAGATACGCAGTATTTT | TRBJ2-3 | TRBD2 | 16 | NA | TRBV7-3
CAISEQDGPSTDTQYF | TGTGCCATCAGTGAGCAGGATGGTCCTAGCACAGATACGCAGTATTTT | TRBJ2-3 | NA | 16 | NA | TRBV10-3
CASSFAGESYEQYF | TGCGCCAGCAGCTTTGCGGGAGAATCCTACGAGCAGTACTTC | TRBJ2-7 | TRBD2 | 14 | NA | TRBV5-1
CASSLATDNYEQYF | TGCGCCAGCAGCTTGGCCACGGACAACTACGAGCAGTACTTC | TRBJ2-7 | NA | 14 | NA | TRBV5-1
CASSLKQGFNEKLFF | TGTGCCAGCTCACTAAAACAGGGGTTCAATGAAAAACTGTTTTTT | TRBJ1-4 | TRBD1 | 15 | NA | TRBV18
CASSPAQSYEQYF | TGTGCCAGCAGCCCCGCCCAGTCCTACGAGCAGTACTTC | TRBJ2-7 | NA | 13 | once | TRBV7-3
CASSEGGSSYNEQFF | TGTGCCAGCAGTGAAGGGGGGAGCTCCTACAATGAGCAGTTCTTC | TRBJ2-1 | NA | 15 | NA | TRBV25-1
CASSLKPGGRDEQFF | TGTGCCAGCTCCCTTAAACCGGGGGGGCGAGATGAGCAGTTCTTC | TRBJ2-1 | TRBD2 | 15 | NA | TRBV18
CASSLQGTDTQYF | TGCGCCAGCAGCTTACAGGGGACAGATACGCAGTATTTT | TRBJ2-3 | TRBD1 | 13 | once | TRBV5-1